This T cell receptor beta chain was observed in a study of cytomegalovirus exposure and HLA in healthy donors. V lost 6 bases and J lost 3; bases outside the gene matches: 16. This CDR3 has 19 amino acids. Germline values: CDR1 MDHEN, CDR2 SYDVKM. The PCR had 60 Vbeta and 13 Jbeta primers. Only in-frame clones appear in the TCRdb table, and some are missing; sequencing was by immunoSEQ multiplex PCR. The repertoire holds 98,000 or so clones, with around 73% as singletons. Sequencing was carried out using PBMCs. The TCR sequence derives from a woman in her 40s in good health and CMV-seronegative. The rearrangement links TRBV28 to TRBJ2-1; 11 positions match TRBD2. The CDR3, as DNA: TGTGCCAGCAGATCCCGGACTAGCGGGTTACAAACCTACTACAATGAGCAGTTCTTC. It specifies CASRSRTSGLQTYYNEQFF. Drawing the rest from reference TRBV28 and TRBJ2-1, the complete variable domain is DVKVTQSSRYLVKRTGEKVFLECVQDMDHENMFWYRQDPGLGLRLIYFSYDVKMKEKGDIPEGYSVSREKKERFSLILESASTNQTSMYLCASRSRTSGLQTYYNEQFFGPGTRLTVL.